This T cell receptor beta chain was observed in a study of prognosis after radiotherapy for stage I lung cancer. Overall study: SBRT radiotherapy used 3 to 5 fractions and a biologically effective dose of at least 100 Gy.

This clonotype has ten or more counts. Multiplex PCR in two rounds served to amplify TCR beta CDR3 from genomic DNA. Each TRBV and TRBJ gene had its own primer in the first PCR round. TCRdb called the multiplex PCR reads again in MiXCR, with one record for every CDR3 protein. The table includes about 26,000 distinct CDR3 sequences, 25% to 35% detected once. The source was PBMCs, collected before or after stereotactic body radiation therapy (not recorded which). The receptor was isolated from a donor older than 45 with non-small cell lung cancer.

The DNA of the CDR3 is TGTGCCAGCAGCTCCTGGGACAGGATTTACGAGCAGTACTTC. Residues: CASSSWDRIYEQYF. The chain links TRBV27 to TRBJ2-7; 8 nucleotides match TRBD1. This CDR3 region has 14 residues. V trimming: 6 bases; J trimming: 4 bases; junction bases outside the gene matches: 8. Per germline, CDR1 MNHEY and CDR2 SMNVEV (reference sequence).